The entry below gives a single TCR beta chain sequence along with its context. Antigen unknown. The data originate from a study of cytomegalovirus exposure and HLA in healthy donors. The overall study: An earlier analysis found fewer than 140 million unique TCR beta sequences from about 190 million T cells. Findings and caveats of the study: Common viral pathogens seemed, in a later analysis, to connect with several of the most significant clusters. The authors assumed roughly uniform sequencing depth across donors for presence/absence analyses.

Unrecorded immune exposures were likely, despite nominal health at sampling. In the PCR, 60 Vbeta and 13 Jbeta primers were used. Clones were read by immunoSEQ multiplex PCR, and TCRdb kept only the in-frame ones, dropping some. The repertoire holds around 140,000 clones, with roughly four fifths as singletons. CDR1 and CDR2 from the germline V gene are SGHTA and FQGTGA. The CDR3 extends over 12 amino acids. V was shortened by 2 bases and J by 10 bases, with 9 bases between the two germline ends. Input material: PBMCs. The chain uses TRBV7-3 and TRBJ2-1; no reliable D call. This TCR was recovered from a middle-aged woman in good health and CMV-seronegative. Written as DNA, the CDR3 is TGTGCCAGCAGCTTAGTAGCAGAAGAGCAGTTCTTC. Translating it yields CASSLVAEEQFF.